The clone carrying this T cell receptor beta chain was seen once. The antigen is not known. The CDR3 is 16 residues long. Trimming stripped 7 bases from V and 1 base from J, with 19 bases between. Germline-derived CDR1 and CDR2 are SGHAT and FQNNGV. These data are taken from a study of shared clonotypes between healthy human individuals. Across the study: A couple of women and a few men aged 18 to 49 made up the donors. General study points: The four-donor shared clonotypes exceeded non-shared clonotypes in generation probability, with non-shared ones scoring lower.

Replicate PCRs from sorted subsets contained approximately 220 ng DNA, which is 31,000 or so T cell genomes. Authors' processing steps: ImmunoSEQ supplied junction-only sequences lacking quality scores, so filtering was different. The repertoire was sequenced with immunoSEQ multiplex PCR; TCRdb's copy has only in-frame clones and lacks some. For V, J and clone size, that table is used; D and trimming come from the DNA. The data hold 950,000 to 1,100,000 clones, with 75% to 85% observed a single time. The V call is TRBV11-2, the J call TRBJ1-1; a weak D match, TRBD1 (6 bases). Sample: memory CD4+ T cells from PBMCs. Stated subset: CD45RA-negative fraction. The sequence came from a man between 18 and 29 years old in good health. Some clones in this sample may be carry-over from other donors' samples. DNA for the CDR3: TGTGCCAGCACCCCCCTGCGGCAGGGGAGGAACACTGAAGCTTTCTTT. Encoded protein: CASTPLRQGRNTEAFF.